Each of the 17 T cell receptor beta chains below was sequenced from the same sample in a study of blood T cells in healthy people across ages. A second PCR, run for roughly 7 to 11 cycles, used a sample-barcoded 5' primer plus a J-beta primer mix. TCRdb redid the calling of the 5' RACE reads with MiXCR, one entry per CDR3 protein. Of 1.5 million to 2 million distinct CDR3 sequences in the sample, over 25% were seen once. The sample consisted of blood. These TCRs come from a woman younger than 45 in good health.

The CDR3 nucleotides are TGTGCCAGCAGCTTGATGCCTAGCGGGAGAAATGAGCAGTTCTTC. Translating it yields CASSLMPSGRNEQFF. The chain has TRBV5-4 and TRBJ2-1, with 10 nucleotides matching TRBD2. CDR1 and CDR2 (germline): SGHNT, YYREEE (reference sequence). V lost 1 base and J lost 7; bases outside the gene matches: 5. The length of the CDR3 is 15 residues.

The chain combines TRBV12-3 or TRBV12-4 with TRBJ2-5; D is unresolved. Trimming left V 5 bases short and J 5 bases short, with 15 bases between. This CDR3 region has 14 residues. The CDR3 loop reads CASSVPDGEETQYF. CDR3 DNA sequence: TGTGCCAGCAGTGTCCCAGACGGAGAGGAGACCCAGTACTTC.

The chain joins TRBV20-1 to TRBJ2-1; a weak D match, TRBD2 (5 bases). Per the germline V gene, CDR1 is DFQATT and CDR2 is SNEGSKA (reference sequence). There are 13 residues in the CDR3. The V end was cut by 0 bases, the J end by 8 bases, with 11 bases between. The CDR3 DNA reads as TGCAGTGCTAGAGATACTAGGTCCGATGAGCAGTTCTTC. Protein: CSARDTRSDEQFF.

The chain has TRBV15 and TRBJ1-5; 7 bases line up with TRBD1. From germline, CDR1 is LNHNV and CDR2 YYDKDF (reference sequence). V lost 3 bases, J lost 0 bases, and 5 bases stayed unmatched. CDR3 size: 16 residues. The CDR3 DNA sequence: TGTGCCACCAGCAGGCGGGACAGCTATAGCAATCAGCCCCAGCATTTT. Amino acid sequence: CATSRRDSYSNQPQHF.

The chain carries TRBV5-1 and TRBJ2-1; 11 bases are a match to TRBD1. Per germline, CDR1 SGHRS and CDR2 YFSETQ. This CDR3 contains 14 residues. Unmatched junction bases numbered 6, after V lost 6 bases and J lost 7 bases. This CDR3 reads CASNRDRGNNEQFF. The CDR3 DNA sequence: TGCGCCAGCAACCGGGACAGGGGGAATAATGAGCAGTTCTTC.

This clonotype appeared a few times. The chain joins TRBV4-3 to TRBJ1-1; D not certain. Trimming pared 0 bases from V and 1 base from J, leaving 9 bases between. This CDR3 is 15 amino acids long. CDR1 is LGHNA and CDR2 is YSLEER in the germline V gene. CDR3 sequence: CASSQDGLGNTEAFF. CDR3 coding DNA: TGCGCCAGCAGCCAAGATGGATTGGGGAACACTGAAGCTTTCTTT.

This clonotype was seen repeatedly, ten times or more. The chain has TRBV7-3 and TRBJ2-7, with D perhaps matching TRBD1 (6 bases). The V and J ends lost 5 bases and 5 bases respectively, with 13 bases between them. Germline V gene lookup returns CDR1 SGHTA and CDR2 FQGTGA. This CDR3 has 13 amino acids. The CDR3 DNA sequence: TGTGCCAGCAGCCAGACAGGAATCCACGAGCAGTACTTC. It codes for CASSQTGIHEQYF.

This clonotype was seen once. Possible read error: a much larger clone is one base away. The chain couples TRBV10-3 to TRBJ2-7, with D possibly matching TRBD2 (5 bases). The CDR3 consists of 12 residues. CDR1 is ENHRY and CDR2 is SYGVKD in the germline V gene. The CDR3 reads CAVSEGTDEQYF. In nucleotides, the CDR3 is TGTGCCGTCAGTGAGGGCACGGACGAGCAGTACTTC.

This clonotype was counted at least ten times. This chain uses TRBV5-1 with TRBJ2-7; 8 nucleotides align to TRBD1. V lost 0 bases and J lost 3; bases outside the gene matches: 8. Germline V gives CDR1 SGHRS, CDR2 YFSETQ. CDR3 length: 16 residues. The CDR3 DNA is TGCGCCAGCAGCTTGGCCCATATGGGACAGGTCTACGAGCAGTACTTC. Its translation is CASSLAHMGQVYEQYF.

With regard to this clonotype: The junction and the germline gene differ at one end; a read error may be behind it. The V and J genes are TRBV6-5 and TRBJ1-2, with 7 positions matching TRBD1. Germline assignment: CDR1 MNHEY and CDR2 SVGAGI. The CDR3 length is 14 residues. The CDR3 is CASSSGGMIYDYTF. CDR3 coding DNA: TGTGCCAGCAGTTCAGGGGGGATGATCTATGACTACACCTTC.

The rearrangement joins TRBV7-9 to TRBJ1-5; perhaps TRBD1 as D (5 bases). The V and J ends lost 5 bases and 3 bases respectively, with 11 bases between them. The CDR3 spans 14 residues. The germline V gene has CDR1 SEHNR and CDR2 FQNEAQ (reference sequence). The CDR3 sequence is CASSTSGFNQPQHF. The CDR3 DNA sequence: TGTGCCAGCAGCACTTCAGGGTTCAATCAGCCCCAGCATTTT.

This clonotype appeared a few times. The chain links TRBV2 to TRBJ2-7; 8 bases match TRBD2. The CDR3 loop spans 16 amino acids. V was clipped by 6 bases and J by 1 base; unmatched bases: 11. Germline assignment: CDR1 SNHLY and CDR2 FYNNEI. In DNA form, the CDR3 reads TGTGCCAGCAGGACCCAGGCGGGGGGCTATTCCTACGAGCAGTACTTC. It specifies CASRTQAGGYSYEQYF.

The genes are TRBV19 and TRBJ2-7; 7 positions match TRBD2. This CDR3 is built from 14 residues. V lost 2 bases to trimming and J lost 4 bases; unmatched junction nucleotides: 5. From germline, CDR1 is LNHDA and CDR2 SQIVND (reference sequence). The CDR3, as DNA: TGTGCCAGTAGTATATCTAGCGGACTTTACGAGCAGTACTTC. This gives the protein CASSISSGLYEQYF. The full variable domain, with the rest looked up from reference TRBV19 and TRBJ2-7, is DGGITQSPKYLFRKEGQNVTLSCEQNLNHDAMYWYRQDPGQGLRLIYYSQIVNDFQKGDIAEGYSVSREKKESFPLTVTSAQKNPTAFYLCASSISSGLYEQYFGPGTRLTVT.

On this clonotype: The germline gene is not matched at one end of the junction; a read error may be the cause. As DNA, the CDR3 is TGCGCCAGCAGCTTGTATCGGGGAAACAATGAGCTGTTCTTC. Encoded protein: CASSLYRGNNELFF. The J gene is TRBJ2-1, the V gene TRBV5-1; a weak D match, TRBD2 (5 bases). This CDR3 spans 14 amino acids. The germline gives CDR1 SGHRS, CDR2 YFSETQ.

This sequence joins TRBV7-8 and TRBJ2-3, with TRBD2 matching 12 bases. The CDR3 runs 18 residues. Germline V CDR1 and CDR2: SGHVS, FQNEAQ. Trimming at V came to 0 bases and at J to 4 bases, leaving 8 bases not matched to a gene. The CDR3 nucleotides read TGTGCCAGCAGCTTAGCTCTGAGGACTAGCGGGATTTCAGATACGCAGTATTTT. Translated: CASSLALRTSGISDTQYF.

This chain connects TRBV7-3 to TRBJ1-1; D ambiguous. This CDR3 has 16 amino acids. Germline loops: CDR1 SGHTA, CDR2 FQGTGA. Trimming removed 5 bases from V and 1 base from J, with 17 bases in between. DNA for the CDR3: TGTGCCAGCAGCCGAGGGTCCTCGGACGGGAACACTGAAGCTTTCTTT. Its translation is CASSRGSSDGNTEAFF.

Only one count was recorded for this clonotype. A read error may be the cause here, since a much bigger clone is one base away. This chain uses TRBV10-2 with TRBJ2-4, with 8 bases fitting TRBD1. Unmatched junction bases numbered 13, after V lost 5 bases and J lost 13 bases. CDR1 is WSHSY, CDR2 SAAADI, per germline. This CDR3 has 14 residues. Here the CDR3 reads CASSRTGTYNEQYF. The DNA of the CDR3 is TGCGCCAGCAGTAGGACAGGGACCTACAATGAGCAGTACTTC.